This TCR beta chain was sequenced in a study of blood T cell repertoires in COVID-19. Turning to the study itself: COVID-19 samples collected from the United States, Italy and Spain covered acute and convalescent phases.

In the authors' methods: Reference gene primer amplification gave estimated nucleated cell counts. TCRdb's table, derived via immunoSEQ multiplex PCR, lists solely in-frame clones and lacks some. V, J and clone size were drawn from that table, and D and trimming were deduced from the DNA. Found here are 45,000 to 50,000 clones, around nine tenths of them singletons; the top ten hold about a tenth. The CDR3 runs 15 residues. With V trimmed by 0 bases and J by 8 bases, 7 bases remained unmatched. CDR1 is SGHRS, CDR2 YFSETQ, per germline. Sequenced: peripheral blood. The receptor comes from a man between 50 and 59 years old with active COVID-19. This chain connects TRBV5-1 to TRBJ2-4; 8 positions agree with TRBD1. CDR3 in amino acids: CASSLGKTGEYIQYF. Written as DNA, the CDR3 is TGCGCCAGCAGCTTGGGGAAGACAGGGGAATACATTCAGTACTTC.